The source of this T cell receptor beta chain is a study of blood T cell repertoires in COVID-19. As originally analysed: Nucleated cell counts were estimated from reference gene primer amplification. Only in-frame clones appear in the TCRdb table, and some are missing; sequencing was by immunoSEQ multiplex PCR. V and J calls and clone size are those listed in that table; D and trimming were worked out from the DNA. The sample consists of 430,000 or so clones, over 75% of them appearing once. V shed 2 bases and J 3 bases; nucleotides not matched to a gene: 8. CDR1 is LGHNA, CDR2 YSLEER, per germline. The CDR3 covers 18 residues.

The source is a middle-aged woman who had recovered from COVID-19. The rearrangement links TRBV4-3 to TRBJ2-2; TRBD1 matches at 11 bases. The sequenced material came from PBMCs or T cells enriched from blood (not recorded which). CDR3 loop: CASSQPPDRGRYTGELFF. The CDR3, as DNA: TGCGCCAGCAGCCAACCCCCGGACAGGGGGCGGTACACCGGGGAGCTGTTTTTT.